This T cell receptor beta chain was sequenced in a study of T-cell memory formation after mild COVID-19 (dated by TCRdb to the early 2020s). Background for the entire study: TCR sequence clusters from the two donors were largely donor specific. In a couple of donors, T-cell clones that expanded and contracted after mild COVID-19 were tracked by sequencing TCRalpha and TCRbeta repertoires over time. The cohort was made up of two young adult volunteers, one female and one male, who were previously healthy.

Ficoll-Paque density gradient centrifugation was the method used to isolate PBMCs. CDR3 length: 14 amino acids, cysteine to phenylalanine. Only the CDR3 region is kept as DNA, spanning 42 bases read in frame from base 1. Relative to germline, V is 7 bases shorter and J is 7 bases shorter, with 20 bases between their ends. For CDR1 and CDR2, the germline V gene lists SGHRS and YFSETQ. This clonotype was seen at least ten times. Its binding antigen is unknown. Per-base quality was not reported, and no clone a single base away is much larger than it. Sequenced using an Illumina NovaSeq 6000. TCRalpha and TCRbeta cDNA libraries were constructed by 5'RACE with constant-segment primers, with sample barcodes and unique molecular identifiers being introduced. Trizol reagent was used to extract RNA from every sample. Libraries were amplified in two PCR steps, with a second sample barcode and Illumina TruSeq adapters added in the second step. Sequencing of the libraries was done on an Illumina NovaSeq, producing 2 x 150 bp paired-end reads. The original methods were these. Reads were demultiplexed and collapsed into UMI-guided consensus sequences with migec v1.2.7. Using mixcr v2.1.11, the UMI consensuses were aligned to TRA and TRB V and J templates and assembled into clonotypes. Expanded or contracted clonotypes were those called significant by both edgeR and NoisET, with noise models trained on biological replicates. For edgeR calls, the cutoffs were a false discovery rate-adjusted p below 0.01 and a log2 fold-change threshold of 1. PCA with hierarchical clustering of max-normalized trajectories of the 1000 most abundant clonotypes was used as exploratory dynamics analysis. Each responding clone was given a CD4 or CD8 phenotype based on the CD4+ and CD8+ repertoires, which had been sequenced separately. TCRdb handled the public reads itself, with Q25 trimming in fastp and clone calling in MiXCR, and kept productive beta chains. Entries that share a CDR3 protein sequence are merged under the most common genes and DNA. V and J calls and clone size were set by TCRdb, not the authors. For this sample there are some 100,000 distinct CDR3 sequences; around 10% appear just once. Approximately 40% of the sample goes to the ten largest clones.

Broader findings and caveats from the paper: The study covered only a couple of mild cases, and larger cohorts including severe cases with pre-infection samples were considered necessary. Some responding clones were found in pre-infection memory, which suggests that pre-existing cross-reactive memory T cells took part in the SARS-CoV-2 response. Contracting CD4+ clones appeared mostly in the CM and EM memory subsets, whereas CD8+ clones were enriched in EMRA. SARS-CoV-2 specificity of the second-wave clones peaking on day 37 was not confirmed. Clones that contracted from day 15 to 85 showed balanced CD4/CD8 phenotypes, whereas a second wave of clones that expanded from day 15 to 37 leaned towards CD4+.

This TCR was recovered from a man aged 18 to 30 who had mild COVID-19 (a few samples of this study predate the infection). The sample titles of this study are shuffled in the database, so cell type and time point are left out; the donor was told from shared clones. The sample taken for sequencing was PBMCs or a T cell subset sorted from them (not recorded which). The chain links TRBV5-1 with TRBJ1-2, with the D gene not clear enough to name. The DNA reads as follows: TGCGCCAGCGGACCTCCGGGGAGGCTCGTTGGCTACACCTTC. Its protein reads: CASGPPGRLVGYTF. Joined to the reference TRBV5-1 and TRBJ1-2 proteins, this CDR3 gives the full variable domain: KAGVTQTPRYLIKTRGQQVTLSCSPISGHRSVSWYQQTPGQGLQFLFEYFSETQRNKGNFPGRFSGRQFSNSRSEMNVSTLELGDSALYLCASGPPGRLVGYTFGSGTRLTVV.